The 24 T cell receptor beta chains listed next were all sequenced from one sample in a study of T cell repertoires in cytomegalovirus infection. TCRdb re-called the reads with MiXCR, one entry per CDR3 protein. The table lists some 180,000 distinct CDR3 sequences, approximately 18% of them singletons. The sample was CD8+ T cells from PBMCs. These receptors were collected from a human donor in good health (CMV status not recorded). Some clones in this sample may be carry-over from other donors' samples.

This clonotype was seen a handful of times. The chain combines TRBV12-3 or TRBV12-4 with TRBJ1-5; D might be TRBD1 (6 bases). Deletions cut 4 bases from V and 10 bases from J, with 20 bases between. The CDR3 sequence is 15 residues long. CDR3 DNA sequence: TGTGCCAGCAGTTCCACAGGGCGGCGGGGAGTACCCCAGCATTTT. Protein: CASSSTGRRGVPQHF.

This clonotype has a handful of counts. The chain recombines TRBV25-1 with TRBJ2-1; TRBD1 matches at 9 bases. There are 10 residues in the CDR3. Germline CDR1 reads MGHDK; CDR2 reads SYGVNS. The ends lost 8 bases at V and 14 bases at J; junction bases unmatched: 4. The CDR3 region has the DNA TGTGCCAGCTCCTGGGACAGGGAGTTCTTC. It translates to CASSWDREFF.

In DNA, the CDR3 is TGCGCCAGCAGCCGAAGGGCGGGTGGAAACACCGGGGAGCTGTTTTTT. It specifies CASSRRAGGNTGELFF. V usage is TRBV4-1 and J usage is TRBJ2-2, with a possible D match to TRBD2 (5 bases). Trimming left V 4 bases short and J 2 bases short, with 14 bases between. This CDR3 is built from 16 residues. Germline V gives CDR1 MGHRA, CDR2 YSYEKL.

This clonotype was found a few times. The chain links TRBV10-3 to TRBJ2-5; D not resolved. Germline values: CDR1 ENHRY, CDR2 SYGVKD. V was clipped by 0 bases and J by 1 base, with 6 bases between them. The CDR3 length is 14 residues. In DNA, the CDR3 is TGTGCCATCAGTGAGTCGACACTCCAAGAGACCCAGTACTTC. Protein product: CAISESTLQETQYF.

There are a few counts of this clonotype. This chain connects TRBV28 to TRBJ2-1, with D possibly TRBD1 on 7 matching bases. The germline V gene encodes CDR1 MDHEN and CDR2 SYDVKM. CDR3 length: 16 amino acids. V was trimmed by 7 bases and J by 7 bases, leaving 23 bases between them. The DNA of the CDR3 is TGTGCCAGCAAAGGCCTTAGACAGGGACTTGGGAATGAGCAGTTCTTC. It translates to CASKGLRQGLGNEQFF.

This clonotype was observed a handful of times. This rearrangement joins TRBV10-3 to TRBJ2-2; perhaps D is TRBD1 or TRBD2 (6 bases each). V lost 4 bases, J lost 6 bases, and 15 bases lay in between. CDR1 is ENHRY and CDR2 is SYGVKD in the germline V gene. The CDR3 contains 15 residues. CDR3 sequence: CAISGGGRQAGELFF. The CDR3 nucleotides are TGTGCCATCAGTGGTGGGGGGCGCCAGGCCGGGGAGCTGTTTTTT.

The chain has TRBV6-2 or TRBV6-3 and TRBJ2-5; D is possibly TRBD2 (6 bases). The CDR3 consists of 15 residues. Trimming shortened V by 5 bases and J by 1 base, and 14 bases separated the two germline ends. CDR1 and CDR2 from the germline V gene are MNHEY and SVGEGT. The DNA for the CDR3 is TGTGCCAGCAGTCCTCTAAGCGGGCTCCAAGAGACCCAGTACTTC. Residues: CASSPLSGLQETQYF.

This chain connects TRBV20-1 to TRBJ1-2, with 11 bases aligning to TRBD1. V was pared by 5 bases and J by 5 bases, with 4 bases of the junction left unmatched. The CDR3 covers 13 residues. Looked up from germline, CDR1 is DFQATT and CDR2 is SNEGSKA (reference sequence). The CDR3 coding sequence is TGCAGTGCTCCGGACAGGGGGCCATATGGCTACACCTTC. The encoded protein is CSAPDRGPYGYTF.

This clonotype came up a few times. V gene TRBV7-8 combines with J gene TRBJ2-2, with no clear D. V lost 5 bases and J 3 bases, leaving 16 bases between the germline ends. CDR1 is SGHVS, CDR2 FQNEAQ, per germline. This CDR3 region has 16 residues. The CDR3 sequence: CASSNSPLWDTGELFF. CDR3 nucleotide sequence: TGTGCCAGCAGCAATTCACCCCTGTGGGACACCGGGGAGCTGTTTTTT.

This clonotype appeared a few times. The chain employs TRBV29-1 and TRBJ2-2; D is perhaps TRBD1 (5 bases). Trimming took 4 bases from V and 7 from J, leaving 13 bases between them. This CDR3 is 13 amino acids long. Germline V gives CDR1 SQVTM, CDR2 ANQGSEA. The CDR3 DNA reads as TGCAGCGTTGCTTTCAGGGCGGTCGGGGAGCTGTTTTTT. Residues: CSVAFRAVGELFF.

This clonotype was recorded a few times. V gene TRBV12-3 or TRBV12-4 combines with J gene TRBJ2-3; D not resolved. V was trimmed by 7 bases and J by 6 bases, leaving 20 bases between them. There are 15 residues in the CDR3. The CDR3 spells CASIRRLFGSDTQYF. As DNA, the CDR3 is TGTGCCAGCATCCGTCGCCTGTTTGGGTCGGATACGCAGTATTTT.

The rearrangement joins TRBV6-5 to TRBJ1-2; D uncertain. This CDR3 has 20 residues. V lost 6 bases to trimming and J lost 0 bases, with 29 bases between them. CDR1 and CDR2 from the germline V gene are MNHEY and SVGAGI. The CDR3 sequence is CASSGRVTSHGGLTNYGYTF. DNA of the CDR3: TGTGCCAGCAGCGGACGAGTAACCAGCCATGGCGGCCTCACTAACTATGGCTACACCTTC.

This clonotype came up a few times. The V gene is TRBV6-6, the J gene TRBJ1-5; 7 bases match TRBD1. The CDR3 sequence is 16 residues long. Trimming took 10 bases from V and 4 from J; bases not matched to a gene: 16. CDR1 is MNHNY, CDR2 SVGAGI, per germline (reference sequence). The CDR3 loop reads CATSRGTAYLNQPQHF. CDR3 DNA sequence: TGTGCCACCTCACGGGGGACAGCCTACCTAAATCAGCCCCAGCATTTT.

The V and J genes are TRBV6-5 and TRBJ1-1, with TRBD1 matching 9 bases. The CDR3 is made up of 15 amino acids. Germline V gene lookup returns CDR1 MNHEY and CDR2 SVGAGI. V trimming: 6 bases; J trimming: 0 bases; junction bases outside the gene matches: 5. The CDR3 DNA follows: TGTGCCAGCAGCTACACAGGGGGCCTGAACACTGAAGCTTTCTTT. It is translated as CASSYTGGLNTEAFF.

This chain connects TRBV7-6 to TRBJ2-5; 8 nucleotides align to TRBD2. V lost 5 bases, J lost 4 bases, and 12 bases stayed unmatched. The germline V gene encodes CDR1 SGHVS and CDR2 FNYEAQ. The CDR3 length is 16 residues. This CDR3 is CASSRTAGGVGETQYF. The CDR3 coding sequence is TGTGCCAGCAGCCGAACGGCGGGGGGAGTAGGAGAGACCCAGTACTTC.

V and J are TRBV12-3 or TRBV12-4 and TRBJ2-3, with TRBD2 matching 14 bases. This CDR3 is built from 16 residues. The J segment lost 7 bases and the V segment lost 5 bases, leaving 8 bases of the junction unmatched. CDR3 region: CASSLTGLAGVYTQYF. The DNA of the CDR3 is TGTGCCAGCAGTCTCACGGGACTAGCGGGGGTCTATACGCAGTATTTT.

Only one count was recorded for this clonotype. This chain connects TRBV7-8 to TRBJ2-7; the match to TRBD1 covers 8 bases. Germline lookup yields CDR1 SGHVS and CDR2 FQNEAQ. The length of the CDR3 is 16 residues. V trimming: 7 bases; J trimming: 2 bases; junction bases outside the gene matches: 13. The CDR3 DNA reads TGTGCCAGCACCGACCTGGGGCAGGGGGCCCCCTACGAGCAGTACTTC. Translating it yields CASTDLGQGAPYEQYF.

This clonotype was counted a few times. The V gene is TRBV2, the J gene TRBJ1-1, with a tentative D call TRBD1 (6 bases). Germline V gives CDR1 SNHLY, CDR2 FYNNEI. The CDR3 extends over 13 amino acids. V lost 2 bases to trimming and J lost 8 bases, with 12 bases between them. The CDR3 sequence: CASSEYRAPEAFF. CDR3 coding DNA: TGTGCCAGCAGTGAATACAGGGCCCCGGAAGCTTTCTTT. Complete variable domain (other parts from reference TRBV2 and TRBJ1-1): EPEVTQTPSHQVTQMGQEVILRCVPISNHLYFYWYRQILGQKVEFLVSFYNNEISEKSEIFDDQFSVERPDGSNFTLKIRSTKLEDSAMYFCASSEYRAPEAFFGQGTRLTVV.

In this sample, this clonotype turned up a few times. The V gene is TRBV7-9, the J gene TRBJ2-6, with 7 bases identical to TRBD1. The germline CDR1 and CDR2 sequences are SEHNR and FQNEAQ (reference sequence). The CDR3 is made up of 17 amino acids. Unmatched junction bases numbered 6, after V lost 4 bases and J lost 0 bases. The CDR3 DNA reads TGTGCCAGCAGCTCGGGACAGACAAGCTCTGGGGCCAACGTCCTGACTTTC. Translation gives CASSSGQTSSGANVLTF.

The genes are TRBV7-9 and TRBJ2-7; 7 nucleotides agree with TRBD2. The CDR3 extends over 15 amino acids. Germline assignment: CDR1 SEHNR and CDR2 FQNEAQ (reference sequence). V lost 4 bases to trimming and J lost 0 bases; unmatched junction nucleotides: 6. The CDR3 bases are TGTGCCAGCAGCTCCCGGGGAGGGGACTCCTACGAGCAGTACTTC. Its translation: CASSSRGGDSYEQYF.

J is TRBJ1-1 and V is TRBV5-6; D unresolved. Germline V gene data show CDR1 as SGHDT and CDR2 as YYEEEE. The CDR3 has 12 residues. Trimming shortened V by 1 base and J by 4 bases, and 5 bases separated the two germline ends. The CDR3 region has the DNA TGTGCCAGCAGCTTGCTTCGCACTGAAGCTTTCTTT. Translation gives CASSLLRTEAFF.

This rearrangement joins TRBV28 to TRBJ1-1, with 7 bases matching TRBD1. V gave up 1 base and J gave up 7 bases; unmatched junction bases: 3. This CDR3 has 13 residues. CDR1 is MDHEN and CDR2 is SYDVKM in the germline V gene. The CDR3 reads CASSLLRTGEAFF. CDR3 nucleotides: TGTGCCAGCAGTTTATTACGGACAGGTGAAGCTTTCTTT.

This clonotype occurred a few times. The gene calls are TRBV7-8 and TRBJ2-5; no definite D call. This CDR3 has 14 amino acids. CDR1 and CDR2 from the germline V gene are SGHVS and FQNEAQ. Trimming pared 4 bases from V and 7 bases from J, leaving 16 bases between. The CDR3 DNA is TGTGCCAGCAGCTCCCGTGTGGCCATGGTGACCCAGTACTTC. Its translation: CASSSRVAMVTQYF.

The V call is TRBV7-8, the J call TRBJ1-6; 7 nucleotides align to TRBD1. The germline gives CDR1 SGHVS, CDR2 FQNEAQ. V lost 5 bases to trimming and J lost 8 bases; unmatched junction nucleotides: 9. The CDR3 is made up of 15 amino acids. The CDR3 sequence: CASSPGQDGDSPLHF. Here the CDR3 DNA reads TGTGCCAGCAGCCCCGGACAGGATGGGGATTCACCCCTCCACTTT.